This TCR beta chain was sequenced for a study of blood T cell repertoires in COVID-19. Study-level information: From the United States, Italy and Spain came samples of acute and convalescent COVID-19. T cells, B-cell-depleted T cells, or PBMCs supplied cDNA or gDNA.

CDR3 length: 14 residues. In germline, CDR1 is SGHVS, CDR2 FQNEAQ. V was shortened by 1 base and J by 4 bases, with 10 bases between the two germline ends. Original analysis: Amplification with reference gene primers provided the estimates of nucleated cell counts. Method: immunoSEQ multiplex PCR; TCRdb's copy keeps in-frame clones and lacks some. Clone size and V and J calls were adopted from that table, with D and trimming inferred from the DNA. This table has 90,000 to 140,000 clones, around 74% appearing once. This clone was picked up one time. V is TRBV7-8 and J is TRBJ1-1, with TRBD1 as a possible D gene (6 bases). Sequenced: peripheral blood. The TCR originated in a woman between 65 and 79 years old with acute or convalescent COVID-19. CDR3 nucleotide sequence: TGTGCCAGCAGCTTAGTACAGGGCATCACTGAAGCTTTCTTT. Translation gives CASSLVQGITEAFF.